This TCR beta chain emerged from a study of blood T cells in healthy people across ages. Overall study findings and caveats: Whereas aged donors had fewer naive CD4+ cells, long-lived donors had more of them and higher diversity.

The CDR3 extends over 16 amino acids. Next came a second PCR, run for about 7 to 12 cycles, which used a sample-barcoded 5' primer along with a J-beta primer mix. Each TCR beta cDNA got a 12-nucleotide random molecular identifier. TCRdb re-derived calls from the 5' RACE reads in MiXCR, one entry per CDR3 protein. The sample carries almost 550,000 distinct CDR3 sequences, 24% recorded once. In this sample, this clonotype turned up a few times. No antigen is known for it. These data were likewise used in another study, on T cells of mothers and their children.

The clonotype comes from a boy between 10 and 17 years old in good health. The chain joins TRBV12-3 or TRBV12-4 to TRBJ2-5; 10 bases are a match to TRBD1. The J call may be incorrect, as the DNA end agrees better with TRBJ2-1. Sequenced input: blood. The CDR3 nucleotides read TGTGCCAGCAGCTCTATAAGGGACAGGGGTTCCAATGAGCAGTTCTTC. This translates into CASSSIRDRGSNEQFF.